The 14 T cell receptor beta chains below were found in one sample sequenced in a study of shared T cell receptors in the human thymus. TCRdb keeps only in-frame clones here, not all; method: immunoSEQ multiplex PCR. The profile covers 650,000 to 950,000 clones, with 70% to 90% appearing a single time and approximately 0.01% taken by the ten largest. These same data were also listed under a study on human thymus T cells.

Sequenced input: thymocytes. The receptors originated from a girl under three years old with a congenital heart defect.

The chain has TRBV5-1 and TRBJ1-5, with D hard to call. The CDR3 covers 14 residues. Germline V gives CDR1 SGHRS, CDR2 YFSETQ. V shed 4 bases and J shed 9 bases, with 17 bases lying between them. CDR3 loop: CASSPTSAGGPQHF. The DNA of the CDR3 is TGCGCCAGCAGCCCGACCTCCGCGGGTGGGCCCCAGCATTTT.

The rearrangement joins TRBV9 to TRBJ1-2; the match to TRBD1 covers 8 bases. V dropped 4 bases and J dropped 4; count of bases not matched to a gene: 9. Germline V gene lookup returns CDR1 SGDLS and CDR2 YYNGEE. The CDR3 consists of 15 residues. This CDR3 is CASSTPDRGGYGYTF. CDR3 sequence (DNA): TGTGCCAGCAGCACCCCAGACAGGGGAGGCTATGGCTACACCTTC.

The rearrangement uses TRBV4-1 and TRBJ2-2, with 11 bases that match TRBD1. Germline V gene lookup returns CDR1 MGHRA and CDR2 YSYEKL. The V gene end was trimmed by 1 base and the J gene end by 4 bases; junction bases not matched to a gene: 14. The CDR3 runs 20 residues. For the CDR3, the DNA is TGCGCCAGCAGCCAAGGGGCGGCGGACAGGGGGCTTGAAGTCACCGGGGAGCTGTTTTTT. It encodes CASSQGAADRGLEVTGELFF.

Details on this clone: At one boundary the junction diverges from the germline segment, which might be a read error. This sequence joins TRBV5-6 and TRBJ2-7; perhaps TRBD1 as D (6 bases). CDR1 is SGHDT and CDR2 is YYEEEE in the germline V gene. The CDR3 covers 13 residues. CDR3 residues: CANSLPNRDEQYF. The CDR3 coding sequence is TGTGCCAACAGCTTGCCCAACAGGGACGAGCAGTACTTC.

This clone was detected a few times. The V and J genes are TRBV6-1 and TRBJ2-7, with D maybe TRBD1 (5 bases). The CDR3 sequence is 12 residues long. V was cut by 2 bases and J by 7 bases, with 9 bases left in between. The V gene's germline CDR1 is MNHNS and CDR2 SASEGT. CDR3 region: CASSEQGFEQYF. The CDR3 DNA follows: TGTGCCAGCAGTGAACAGGGTTTTGAGCAGTACTTC.

The chain employs TRBV28 and TRBJ1-5; 9 bases agree with TRBD1. J lost 4 bases, V lost 8 bases, and 9 bases had no gene match. The CDR3 contains 15 residues. Germline CDR1 is MDHEN and CDR2 is SYDVKM. The CDR3 region has the DNA TGTGCCAGCGGTGAACAGGGGGCTTGGAATCAGCCCCAGCATTTT. Residues: CASGEQGAWNQPQHF.

The V call is TRBV12-2, the J call TRBJ2-5; the D segment call TRBD1 is taken from the table without a DNA check. TRBV12-2 corresponds to a pseudogene. This CDR3 spans 15 amino acids. CDR3 residues: CASRPGQGRRETQYF. In DNA form, the CDR3 reads TGTGCAAGTCGCCCCGGGCAGGGTCGGAGAGAGACCCAGTACTTC.

The chain joins TRBV29-1 to TRBJ2-7; 7 bases are shared with TRBD2. The length of the CDR3 is 17 residues. V lost 0 bases and J lost 0; bases outside the gene matches: 11. Germline CDR1 SQVTM, CDR2 ANQGSEA. The CDR3 spells CSVEDGRAGSSSYEQYF. The CDR3 DNA is TGCAGCGTTGAAGATGGGAGGGCAGGGTCGAGCTCCTACGAGCAGTACTTC.

The chain has TRBV5-4 and TRBJ2-3, with 7 bases lining up with TRBD2. CDR1 is SGHNT and CDR2 is YYREEE in the germline V gene (reference sequence). J lost 4 bases, V lost 5 bases, and 13 bases had no gene match. There are 16 residues in the CDR3. CDR3 in DNA: TGTGCCAGCAGGGAATTCCGGGACTACCCGGCAGATACGCAGTATTTT. It specifies CASREFRDYPADTQYF.

This clone has only one observation. The J gene is TRBJ2-3, the V gene TRBV4-1, with 9 nucleotides matching TRBD2. CDR1 is MGHRA, CDR2 YSYEKL, per germline. The CDR3 length is 17 residues. V lost 3 bases, J lost 5 bases, and 12 bases stayed unmatched. The CDR3 reads CASSHHQGLAFVDTQYF. CDR3 in DNA: TGCGCCAGCAGCCATCACCAGGGACTAGCTTTTGTAGATACGCAGTATTTT.

The rearrangement joins TRBV27 to TRBJ2-5; no clear D. The germline CDR1 and CDR2 sequences are MNHEY and SMNVEV (reference sequence). Trimming took 4 bases from V and 0 from J, leaving 9 bases between them. This CDR3 region has 14 residues. This CDR3 reads CASSSPGYQETQYF. CDR3 DNA sequence: TGTGCCAGCAGTTCCCCGGGTTACCAAGAGACCCAGTACTTC.

The chain is built from TRBV28 and TRBJ2-7; D is possibly TRBD1 (5 bases). CDR3 length: 16 amino acids. Trimming shortened V by 3 bases and J by 9 bases, and 24 bases separated the two germline ends. The germline CDR1 and CDR2 sequences are MDHEN and SYDVKM. CDR3 DNA: TGTGCCAGCAGTTTGGGGCGGCAACCTACGAGTTGTTGGCAGTACTTC. Translated, it gives CASSLGRQPTSCWQYF. The entire variable domain, with the rest obtained from reference TRBV28 and TRBJ2-7, is as follows: DVKVTQSSRYLVKRTGEKVFLECVQDMDHENMFWYRQDPGLGLRLIYFSYDVKMKEKGDIPEGYSVSREKKERFSLILESASTNQTSMYLCASSLGRQPTSCWQYFGPGTRLTVT.

The rearrangement uses TRBV9 and TRBJ1-2, with 9 bases lining up with TRBD1. Germline V lookup: CDR1 SGDLS, CDR2 YYNGEE. This CDR3 has 16 residues. V shed 4 bases, J shed 4 bases, and the junction held 11 bases outside the gene matches. The CDR3 spells CASSHNEDRGFYGYTF. The CDR3 nucleotides are TGTGCCAGCAGCCATAATGAGGACAGGGGTTTCTATGGCTACACCTTC.

The chain employs TRBV14 and TRBJ1-2, with a weak D call TRBD1 (5 bases). The CDR3 consists of 15 residues. Germline CDR1 SGHDN, CDR2 FVKESK. The V end was cut by 0 bases, the J end by 4 bases, with 12 bases between. DNA of the CDR3: TGTGCCAGCAGCCAAGAGCCGCGGGGGGGCTATGGCTACACCTTC. Its protein is CASSQEPRGGYGYTF.